This T cell receptor (beta chain) is from a study of blood T cell repertoires in COVID-19. About the study: The analysed material was cDNA or gDNA that came from T cells, B-cell-depleted T cells, or PBMCs.

TCRdb's copy holds only in-frame clones and misses some; the assay was immunoSEQ multiplex PCR. The sample has tens of thousands of clones, about 90% seen once; the top ten hold 2% to 2.5%. The clonotype originates from a man aged 60 to 69 with acute or convalescent COVID-19. Specimen: peripheral blood.

The CDR3 loop is CASSLDRGPGEKLFF. The CDR3 DNA reads TGCGCCAGCAGCCTGGACAGGGGGCCAGGTGAAAAACTGTTTTTT. This chain uses TRBV5-1 with TRBJ1-4, with TRBD1 identical over 11 bases. J was trimmed by 7 bases and V by 4 bases; bases with no gene match: 6. The CDR3 loop spans 15 amino acids. The germline V gene has CDR1 SGHRS and CDR2 YFSETQ.